This T cell receptor (beta chain) comes out of a study of blood T cells in healthy people across ages. Turning to this clonotype: The antigen remains unidentified. At one end the junction does not follow the germline gene, possibly because of a read error.

Per the germline V gene, CDR1 is LGHNA and CDR2 is YSLEER. This CDR3 region has 17 residues. PCR was performed a second time for roughly 7 to 12 cycles using a sample-barcoded 5' primer and a J-beta primer mix. Samples each returned at least 3 million CDR3-containing paired-end reads. In TCRdb, the 5' RACE reads were re-called with MiXCR into one record per CDR3 protein. The profile shows about 1.4 million distinct CDR3 sequences, 45% to 70% of them singletons. The study's findings and limits: PBMCs that were unsorted prevented a conclusive naive versus antigen-experienced comparison.

The chain links TRBV4-3 to TRBJ1-5, with 7 bases that match TRBD1. Sequences were obtained from blood. This receptor was obtained from a man between 18 and 35 years old in good health. The DNA of the CDR3 is TGCGCCCGCAGCCAAGATGATTACAGGGGTGGGGGTCAGCCCCAGCATTTT. The encoded protein is CARSQDDYRGGGQPQHF.